One and the same sample provided the 29 T cell receptor beta chains below, sequenced in a study of OX40 agonist ivuxolimab in advanced cancers. Produced via immunoSEQ multiplex PCR; TCRdb's table is partial and in-frame only. Of roughly 120,000 clones listed, 85% to 95% are singletons. The starting material was CD4+ or CD8+ T cells sorted from blood, obtained in a trial of the OX40 agonist ivuxolimab. These TCRs come from an adult with an advanced solid tumor such as melanoma, head and neck, liver or kidney cancer.

This chain links TRBV27 with TRBJ1-1, with unresolved D. Germline CDR1 and CDR2: MNHEY and SMNVEV (reference sequence). Between the trimmed V and J ends, which lost 5 bases and 0 bases, there was a span of 10 bases. The CDR3 is 14 residues long. The CDR3, as DNA: TGTGCCAGCAGTCCACGACTTCTGAACACTGAAGCTTTCTTT. It yields the protein CASSPRLLNTEAFF.

This clone was recorded once. The chain is built from TRBV28 and TRBJ2-1, with D possibly being TRBD2 (6 bases). Trimming removed 6 bases at V and 4 bases at J, with 16 bases between. Per germline, CDR1 MDHEN and CDR2 SYDVKM. CDR3 length: 15 amino acids. The CDR3 coding sequence is TGTGCCAGCAGCCCCAAGGCGACTAGATACAATGAGCAGTTCTTC. Its translation is CASSPKATRYNEQFF.

The rearrangement joins TRBV19 to TRBJ2-3; the D gene is possibly TRBD1 (5 bases). The CDR3 extends over 13 amino acids. Germline V CDR1 and CDR2: LNHDA, SQIVND (reference sequence). The germline V and J ends were trimmed by 1 base and 3 bases, with 5 bases remaining between them. The CDR3, as DNA: TGTGCCAGTAGTATAGCAGGGACAGATACGCAGTATTTT. Protein product: CASSIAGTDTQYF.

The chain uses TRBV15 and TRBJ1-2; D possibly corresponds to TRBD1 (6 bases). The germline CDR1 and CDR2 sequences are LNHNV and YYDKDF (reference sequence). The CDR3 is 15 residues long. V was cut by 0 bases and J by 7 bases, with 15 bases left in between. CDR3 in amino acids: CATSRDTGIKGGYTF. For the CDR3, the DNA is TGTGCCACCAGCAGAGATACAGGGATTAAGGGTGGCTACACCTTC.

The chain links TRBV28 to TRBJ2-7, with TRBD2 matching over 9 bases. The germline V gene encodes CDR1 MDHEN and CDR2 SYDVKM. The CDR3 has 16 residues. V lost 6 bases, J lost 0 bases, and 9 bases stayed unmatched. The CDR3 loop reads CASSLAASGNSYEQYF. In DNA form, the CDR3 reads TGTGCCAGCAGCCTGGCCGCTAGCGGGAACTCCTACGAGCAGTACTTC.

The genes are TRBV18 and TRBJ1-1; 8 bases are a match to TRBD1. This CDR3 contains 15 residues. Losses at the gene ends were 6 bases for V and 4 bases for J; bases not matched to a gene: 10. Per the germline V gene, CDR1 is KGHSH and CDR2 is LQKENI. The DNA of the CDR3 is TGTGCCAGCTCGACCCTAACAGGACAGGGCACTGAAGCTTTCTTT. Its translation is CASSTLTGQGTEAFF.

The chain is built from TRBV7-2 and TRBJ2-3; D gene ambiguous. CDR3 size: 16 residues. With 1 base removed from V and 0 bases from J, the gap between germline ends came to 11 bases. In germline, CDR1 is SGHTA, CDR2 FQGNSA. The CDR3 DNA is TGTGCCAGCAGCTTAGTTTATCTGGGGAGCACAGATACGCAGTATTTT. This sequence encodes CASSLVYLGSTDTQYF. Using reference TRBV7-2 and TRBJ2-3 for the parts outside the CDR3, the full variable domain is GAGVSQSPSNKVTEKGKDVELRCDPISGHTALYWYRQSLGQGLEFLIYFQGNSAPDKSGLPSDRFSAERTGGSVSTLTIQRTQQEDSAVYLCASSLVYLGSTDTQYFGPGTRLTVL.

The rearrangement joins TRBV19 to TRBJ1-5; 7 nucleotides match TRBD1. Germline CDR1 and CDR2: LNHDA and SQIVND (reference sequence). With V trimmed by 4 bases and J by 7 bases, 13 bases remained unmatched. The CDR3 runs 16 residues. The CDR3, as DNA: TGTGCCAGTAGTAGGGGGACAGCCCCAGCCAGGCAGCCCCAGCATTTT. Translating it yields CASSRGTAPARQPQHF.

The chain links TRBV9 to TRBJ2-3; D may be TRBD2 (6 bases). The V end lost 1 base, the J end lost 5 bases, and 8 bases lay between the germline ends. CDR3 size: 13 residues. The V gene's germline CDR1 is SGDLS and CDR2 YYNGEE. The CDR3 here is CASSVTGRDTQYF. The CDR3 DNA sequence: TGTGCCAGCAGCGTAACCGGGAGAGATACGCAGTATTTT.

This clone was picked up one time. This chain uses TRBV6-1 with TRBJ1-1, with D perhaps TRBD1 (5 bases). V lost 6 bases and J lost 5, with 13 bases in between. Germline V gene data show CDR1 as MNHNS and CDR2 as SASEGT. The CDR3 spans 13 residues. CDR3 coding DNA: TGTGCCAGCAGCGTTGGGGGTGGAACTGAAGCTTTCTTT. Translation: CASSVGGGTEAFF.

The CDR3 here is CSVGRNNEQFF. Written as DNA, the CDR3 is TGCAGCGTTGGGAGAAACAATGAGCAGTTCTTC. The chain is built from TRBV29-1 and TRBJ2-1; D gene unclear. Germline V gives CDR1 SQVTM, CDR2 ANQGSEA. This CDR3 has 11 residues. Deletions cut 4 bases from V and 5 bases from J, with 6 bases between.

The chain recombines TRBV19 with TRBJ2-1; TRBD2 matches at 8 bases. The ends lost 9 bases at V and 7 bases at J; junction bases unmatched: 14. The CDR3 extends over 15 amino acids. Germline assignment: CDR1 LNHDA and CDR2 SQIVND (reference sequence). The DNA of the CDR3 is TGTGCCAGCGCTCGGGGGCTAGCGGGCCATAATGAGCAGTTCTTC. Its protein is CASARGLAGHNEQFF.

This chain uses TRBV28 with TRBJ2-1; 15 bases map to TRBD2. V trimming: 5 bases; J trimming: 10 bases; junction bases outside the gene matches: 9. The germline CDR1 and CDR2 sequences are MDHEN and SYDVKM. The CDR3 sequence is 16 residues long. CDR3 bases: TGTGCCAGCAGTGCCTGGACTAGCGGGAGGGGGCGGGAGCAGTTCTTC. It yields the protein CASSAWTSGRGREQFF.

This chain uses TRBV11-3 with TRBJ2-5; possible D gene TRBD2, 7 bases. V was clipped by 5 bases and J by 5 bases, with 18 bases between them. This CDR3 comprises 15 residues. Germline lookup yields CDR1 SGHNT and CDR2 YENEEA. The chain's CDR3 is CASSPRRGPGETQYF. CDR3 bases: TGTGCCAGCAGCCCACGGCGGGGGCCGGGGGAGACCCAGTACTTC.

The chain has TRBV11-2 and TRBJ1-1, with 7 bases matching TRBD1. The CDR3 is 12 residues long. The ends lost 5 bases at V and 11 bases at J; junction bases unmatched: 8. The germline gives CDR1 SGHAT, CDR2 FQNNGV. CDR3 DNA sequence: TGTGCCAGCAGCCCAGAGGGCAGGGGGGCTTTCTTT. Protein: CASSPEGRGAFF.

The rearrangement links TRBV6-6 to TRBJ2-7; D is unresolved. The germline V gene has CDR1 MNHNY and CDR2 SVGAGI (reference sequence). V lost 0 bases to trimming and J lost 0 bases, with 9 bases between them. This CDR3 is 15 amino acids long. CDR3 sequence reads: CASSYSVGISYEQYF. CDR3 coding DNA: TGTGCCAGCAGTTACTCTGTTGGAATCTCCTACGAGCAGTACTTC.

This chain connects TRBV10-2 to TRBJ1-4; 7 nucleotides line up with TRBD1. V dropped 8 bases and J dropped 5; count of bases not matched to a gene: 8. CDR3 length: 14 residues. Per the germline V gene, CDR1 is WSHSY and CDR2 is SAAADI. CDR3 in amino acids: CASAETGRNEKLFF. In nucleotides, the CDR3 is TGCGCCAGCGCGGAGACAGGGCGGAATGAAAAACTGTTTTTT.

The chain recombines TRBV18 with TRBJ1-2; possible D gene TRBD1, 5 bases. The V end lost 1 base, the J end lost 2 bases, and 5 bases lay between the germline ends. This CDR3 spans 13 amino acids. Germline V lookup: CDR1 KGHSH, CDR2 LQKENI. CDR3 DNA sequence: TGTGCCAGCTCACCACAGGGGAACTATGGCTACACCTTC. Its translation: CASSPQGNYGYTF.

The chain recombines TRBV9 with TRBJ2-7; TRBD1 agrees at 7 bases. This CDR3 has 16 amino acids. V lost 0 bases and J lost 7; bases outside the gene matches: 13. Germline CDR1 SGDLS, CDR2 YYNGEE. CDR3 in DNA: TGTGCCAGCAGCGTAGGACAGGGACCACGCGAAGGGGAGCAGTACTTC. This sequence encodes CASSVGQGPREGEQYF.

The rearrangement joins TRBV29-1 to TRBJ2-1; 11 bases match TRBD1. This CDR3 spans 12 amino acids. Germline V gives CDR1 SQVTM, CDR2 ANQGSEA. After removal of 6 bases from V and 13 bases from J, the junction contained 8 bases not matched to a gene. Here the CDR3 DNA reads TGCAGCGTGGCAGGGACAGGGGGTAATCAGTTCTTC. Its translation is CSVAGTGGNQFF.

The gene calls are TRBV5-1 and TRBJ2-7; either TRBD1 or TRBD2 may fit D (5 bases each). This CDR3 comprises 14 residues. The germline CDR1 and CDR2 sequences are SGHRS and YFSETQ. V was clipped by 4 bases and J by 1 base, with 12 bases between them. Written as DNA, the CDR3 is TGCGCCAGCAGCGATACAGGACTGTCCTACGAGCAGTACTTC. This translates into CASSDTGLSYEQYF.

The J gene is TRBJ1-2, the V gene TRBV6-5; 9 bases match TRBD1. CDR3 length: 15 residues. The germline V gene has CDR1 MNHEY and CDR2 SVGAGI. V dropped 4 bases and J dropped 6; count of bases not matched to a gene: 9. Here the CDR3 DNA reads TGTGCCAGCAGTTCGCTCTACAGGGGGCAAGATGGCTACACCTTC. Its protein is CASSSLYRGQDGYTF.

The genes are TRBV7-9 and TRBJ2-7, with TRBD1 as a possible D gene (6 bases). The V and J ends lost 4 bases and 2 bases respectively, with 15 bases between them. The CDR3 is 15 residues long. CDR1 is SEHNR, CDR2 FQNEAQ, per germline (reference sequence). The CDR3 region has the DNA TGTGCCAGCAGCTCCAGACAGGAGTTAGCCTACGAGCAGTACTTC. It specifies CASSSRQELAYEQYF.

V usage is TRBV28 and J usage is TRBJ2-5; no definite D call. The CDR3 runs 13 residues. Trimming cost V 6 bases and J 2 bases, with 10 bases left between them. Germline loops: CDR1 MDHEN, CDR2 SYDVKM. CDR3 bases: TGTGCCAGCAGCCTACGCCATCAAGAGACCCAGTACTTC. It yields the protein CASSLRHQETQYF.

This chain joins TRBV6-1 and TRBJ1-3; D might be TRBD1 (6 bases). Germline V gives CDR1 MNHNS, CDR2 SASEGT. CDR3 length: 12 amino acids. Trimming removed 10 bases from V and 2 bases from J, with 9 bases in between. CDR3 sequence: CATRTAGNTIYF. CDR3 in DNA: TGTGCCACACGGACAGCTGGAAACACCATATATTTT.

CDR3 DNA: TGTGCCAGCAGCTCTTCCACGAACACTGAAGCTTTCTTT. Amino acid sequence: CASSSSTNTEAFF. The chain uses TRBV7-3 and TRBJ1-1, with D uncertain. Looked up from germline, CDR1 is SGHTA and CDR2 is FQGTGA. V gave up 4 bases and J gave up 1 base, with 7 bases separating them. The CDR3 is made up of 13 amino acids.

The chain combines TRBV7-8 with TRBJ2-3, with 7 nucleotides matching TRBD1. Germline V gives CDR1 SGHVS, CDR2 FQNEAQ. This CDR3 contains 14 residues. Losses at the gene ends were 3 bases for V and 2 bases for J; bases not matched to a gene: 2. The CDR3 loop reads CASSFGTDTDTQYF. The CDR3 nucleotides are TGTGCCAGCAGCTTCGGGACAGACACAGATACGCAGTATTTT.

The chain couples TRBV29-1 to TRBJ2-5, with 7 bases lining up with TRBD1. J lost 5 bases, V lost 1 base, and 13 bases had no gene match. The CDR3 totals 16 residues. Germline V gives CDR1 SQVTM, CDR2 ANQGSEA. CDR3 sequence reads: CSVEAGTAIFGETQYF. The CDR3 region has the DNA TGCAGCGTTGAAGCCGGGACAGCCATATTCGGGGAGACCCAGTACTTC.

The chain joins TRBV5-4 to TRBJ2-7; the D is unclear. V lost 0 bases, J lost 0 bases, and 7 bases lay in between. CDR3 length: 14 amino acids. Germline CDR1 and CDR2: SGHNT and YYREEE (reference sequence). For the CDR3, the DNA is TGTGCCAGCAGCTTGGACGGTGGCTCCTACGAGCAGTACTTC. Its protein product is CASSLDGGSYEQYF. Filled out from reference TRBV5-4 and TRBJ2-7, the complete variable domain reads ETGVTQSPTHLIKTRGQQVTLRCSSQSGHNTVSWYQQALGQGPQFIFQYYREEENGRGNFPPRFSGLQFPNYSSELNVNALELDDSALYLCASSLDGGSYEQYFGPGTRLTVT.